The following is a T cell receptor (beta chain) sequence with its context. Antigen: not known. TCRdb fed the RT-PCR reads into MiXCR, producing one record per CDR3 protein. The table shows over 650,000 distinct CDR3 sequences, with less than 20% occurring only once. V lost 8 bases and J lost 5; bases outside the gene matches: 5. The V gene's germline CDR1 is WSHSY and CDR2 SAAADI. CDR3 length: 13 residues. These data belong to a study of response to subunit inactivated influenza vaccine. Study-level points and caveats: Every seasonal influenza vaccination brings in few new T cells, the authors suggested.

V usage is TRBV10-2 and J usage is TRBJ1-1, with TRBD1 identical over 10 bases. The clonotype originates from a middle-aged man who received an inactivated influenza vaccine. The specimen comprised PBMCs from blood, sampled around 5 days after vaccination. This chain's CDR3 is CASQDRGKTEAFF. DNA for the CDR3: TGCGCCAGCCAGGACAGGGGGAAAACTGAAGCTTTCTTT.